This passage covers 31 T cell receptor beta chains from one sample sequenced in a study of blood T cell repertoires in COVID-19. Libraries were prepared by immunoSEQ multiplex PCR; TCRdb keeps only in-frame clonotypes and omits some of them. The repertoire holds 35,000 to 55,000 clones, with roughly 90% as singletons. Sequencing was performed on peripheral blood. These receptors all stem from a human donor in a cohort sampled during active COVID-19.

The gene calls are TRBV5-1 and TRBJ2-7; TRBD2 aligns across 13 bases. The CDR3 runs 17 residues. Germline V gene sequence: CDR1 SGHRS, CDR2 YFSETQ. With V trimmed by 0 bases and J by 4 bases, 7 bases remained unmatched. This chain's CDR3 is CASSLAPTSGGDYEQYF. As DNA, the CDR3 is TGCGCCAGCAGCTTGGCCCCCACTAGCGGGGGGGATTACGAGCAGTACTTC.

The V gene is TRBV6-2 or TRBV6-3, the J gene TRBJ2-7, with TRBD2 as a possible D gene (5 bases). The germline V gene has CDR1 MNHEY and CDR2 SVGEGT. There are 14 residues in the CDR3. The V gene lost 2 bases and the J gene lost 2 bases, with 10 bases spanning the gap. CDR3 protein: CASSYVATPYEQYF. The CDR3 DNA reads TGTGCCAGCAGTTACGTAGCGACCCCCTACGAGCAGTACTTC.

The J gene is TRBJ2-1, the V gene TRBV5-6; TRBD1 aligns across 8 bases. Germline-derived CDR1 and CDR2 are SGHDT and YYEEEE. This CDR3 comprises 19 residues. V was clipped by 0 bases and J by 9 bases; unmatched bases: 20. CDR3 nucleotides: TGTGCCAGCAGCTTGGGGACAGTTTTATTCAGGGGGCGTTCGGGTGAGCAGTTCTTC. This codes for CASSLGTVLFRGRSGEQFF.

This chain uses TRBV5-1 with TRBJ2-6, with TRBD1 identical over 7 bases. The CDR3 totals 16 residues. The V gene end was trimmed by 3 bases and the J gene end by 0 bases; junction bases not matched to a gene: 3. Germline V gene data show CDR1 as SGHRS and CDR2 as YFSETQ. DNA for the CDR3: TGCGCCAGCAGCTGGTACAGGGGCTCTGGGGCCAACGTCCTGACTTTC. Protein sequence: CASSWYRGSGANVLTF.

The chain is built from TRBV28 and TRBJ1-1; 8 bases match TRBD1. J lost 3 bases, V lost 5 bases, and 11 bases had no gene match. Germline CDR1 is MDHEN and CDR2 is SYDVKM. The CDR3 covers 16 residues. CDR3 bases: TGTGCCAGCAGTCTACCCTTTGGACAGGGCCACACTGAAGCTTTCTTT. This encodes CASSLPFGQGHTEAFF.

The chain employs TRBV9 and TRBJ2-3, with D unclear. Deletions cut 3 bases from V and 6 bases from J, with 8 bases between. Germline V gene sequence: CDR1 SGDLS, CDR2 YYNGEE. The CDR3 has 12 amino acids. DNA for the CDR3: TGTGCCAGCAGCGACGCGACTGATACGCAGTATTTT. This codes for CASSDATDTQYF.

This clone was observed a single time. This sequence joins TRBV5-6 and TRBJ2-5; TRBD1 is a possible D gene (6 bases). Germline V gives CDR1 SGHDT, CDR2 YYEEEE. The V end was cut by 1 base, the J end by 5 bases, with 15 bases between. CDR3 size: 15 residues. This chain's CDR3 is CASSLRQASGETQYF. The DNA of the CDR3 is TGTGCCAGCAGCTTGCGACAGGCGAGTGGTGAGACCCAGTACTTC.

The chain couples TRBV7-3 to TRBJ2-2; TRBD2 matches 7 bases. The CDR3 loop spans 14 amino acids. Germline V gene sequence: CDR1 SGHTA, CDR2 FQGTGA. The trim removed 2 bases at V and 4 bases at J, leaving 1 base unmatched. CDR3 in DNA: TGTGCCAGCAGCTTAGCGGGAGCCACCGGGGAGCTGTTTTTT. It yields the protein CASSLAGATGELFF.

The chain uses TRBV7-2 and TRBJ2-2, with D perhaps TRBD2 (6 bases). CDR1 is SGHTA and CDR2 is FQGNSA in the germline V gene. V lost 5 bases and J lost 5, with 12 bases in between. This CDR3 has 14 amino acids. The CDR3 bases are TGTGCCAGCAGCCCGCGGCGGGAAACCGGGGAGCTGTTTTTT. It yields the protein CASSPRRETGELFF.

J is TRBJ2-6 and V is TRBV19; 9 nucleotides line up with TRBD1. CDR3 length: 19 residues. With 3 bases clipped from V and 2 bases from J, the junction kept 11 bases outside the gene matches. Germline V gene data show CDR1 as LNHDA and CDR2 as SQIVND (reference sequence). CDR3 region: CASSIIQGALSTGANVLTF. CDR3 DNA sequence: TGTGCCAGTAGTATCATACAGGGGGCCCTTTCCACTGGGGCCAACGTCCTGACTTTC.

The genes are TRBV19 and TRBJ1-2; D may be TRBD1 (6 bases). Germline-derived CDR1 and CDR2 are LNHDA and SQIVND (reference sequence). The CDR3 loop spans 13 amino acids. Between the trimmed V and J ends, which lost 1 base and 4 bases, there was a span of 7 bases. CDR3 in amino acids: CASSIVGGYGYTF. CDR3 coding DNA: TGTGCCAGTAGTATAGTAGGGGGCTATGGCTACACCTTC.

V usage is TRBV5-6 and J usage is TRBJ2-7; 8 bases fit TRBD2. The V segment lost 5 bases and the J segment 6 bases; nucleotides outside the gene matches: 4. Per germline, CDR1 SGHDT and CDR2 YYEEEE. The CDR3 is made up of 12 amino acids. CDR3 sequence: CASSLLAGEQYF. For the CDR3, the DNA is TGTGCCAGCAGTCTTCTAGCGGGCGAGCAGTACTTC.

The J gene is TRBJ1-1, the V gene TRBV6-2 or TRBV6-3; 10 nucleotides line up with TRBD1. J gave up 3 bases and V 6 bases, and 7 bases lay outside the gene matches. CDR3 length equals 15 residues. Germline V gives CDR1 MNHEY, CDR2 SVGEGT. Here the CDR3 DNA reads TGTGCCAGCAGCCGGTCTGACAGGGGGCACACTGAAGCTTTCTTT. Translated: CASSRSDRGHTEAFF.

This chain uses TRBV6-5 with TRBJ1-2; D remains ambiguous. Germline V gene lookup returns CDR1 MNHEY and CDR2 SVGAGI. The V end lost 9 bases, the J end lost 4 bases, and 15 bases lay between the germline ends. This CDR3 is 13 amino acids long. The CDR3 nucleotides are TGTGCCAGTAGGCCTGTAGGAGCCTATGGCTACACCTTC. Protein product: CASRPVGAYGYTF.

This clone occurred once. The rearrangement joins TRBV4-1 to TRBJ2-3, with 11 bases fitting TRBD2. V lost 4 bases to trimming and J lost 2 bases; unmatched junction nucleotides: 5. Looked up from germline, CDR1 is MGHRA and CDR2 is YSYEKL. There are 16 residues in the CDR3. In DNA, the CDR3 is TGCGCCAGCAGCCTCCTAGCGGGGGGCTACACAGATACGCAGTATTTT. Translated: CASSLLAGGYTDTQYF.

The chain couples TRBV7-7 to TRBJ2-1, with 9 bases matching TRBD2. V trimming: 6 bases; J trimming: 7 bases; junction bases outside the gene matches: 13. The CDR3 loop spans 16 amino acids. Germline CDR1 and CDR2: SSHAT and FNYEAQ (reference sequence). CDR3 in amino acids: CASSPYSGRVNNEQFF. CDR3 nucleotides: TGTGCCAGCAGTCCCTATAGCGGGAGAGTTAATAATGAGCAGTTCTTC. Combining the CDR3 with reference TRBV7-7 and TRBJ2-1 gives the whole variable domain GAGVSQSPRYKVTKRGQDVTLRCDPISSHATLYWYQQALGQGPEFLTYFNYEAQPDKSGLPSDRFSAERPEGSISTLTIQRTEQRDSAMYRCASSPYSGRVNNEQFFGPGTRLTVL.

The rearrangement joins TRBV6-5 to TRBJ1-2; 8 bases align to TRBD1. The trim removed 8 bases at V and 8 bases at J, leaving 7 bases unmatched. This CDR3 has 12 amino acids. CDR1 and CDR2 from the germline V gene are MNHEY and SVGAGI. As DNA, the CDR3 is TGTGCCAGCCGGCCCGGGACAGGAGGCTACACCTTC. Amino acid sequence: CASRPGTGGYTF.

This clone appeared a single time. This chain connects TRBV6-2 or TRBV6-3 to TRBJ2-7; D unclear. CDR3 length equals 13 residues. Trimming cost V 0 bases and J 1 base, with 4 bases left between them. Germline assignment: CDR1 MNHEY and CDR2 SVGEGT. The CDR3 loop reads CASSYSQSYEQYF. Here the CDR3 DNA reads TGTGCCAGCAGTTACTCGCAGTCCTACGAGCAGTACTTC.

The V call is TRBV5-8, the J call TRBJ2-5; 9 nucleotides agree with TRBD2. Germline lookup yields CDR1 SGHTS and CDR2 YDEGEE. J was trimmed by 4 bases and V by 6 bases; bases with no gene match: 13. The CDR3 is 16 amino acids. DNA for the CDR3: TGTGCCAGCACCACCGGGATAGCGGGGGTTCGAGAGACCCAGTACTTC. This translates into CASTTGIAGVRETQYF.

The V gene is TRBV3-1 (or the pseudogene TRBV3-2), the J gene TRBJ2-1; D might be TRBD2 (7 bases). Trimming pared 7 bases from V and 5 bases from J, leaving 15 bases between. The CDR3 is made up of 14 amino acids. Looked up from germline, CDR1 is LGHDT and CDR2 is YNNKEL (reference sequence). CDR3 sequence reads: CASNLRGADNEQFF. In DNA, the CDR3 is TGTGCCAGCAACCTTCGGGGGGCAGACAATGAGCAGTTCTTC.

The CDR3, as DNA: TGTGCCACCAGCAGAGTCGGTGAGGAGTTTCTGCCGGGACTAGCGGGGACAAGCACAGATACGCAGTATTTT. Translated, it gives CATSRVGEEFLPGLAGTSTDTQYF. The V gene is TRBV15, the J gene TRBJ2-3; the match to TRBD2 covers 13 bases. The germline V gene encodes CDR1 LNHNV and CDR2 YYDKDF (reference sequence). This CDR3 is built from 24 residues. After removal of 1 base from V and 0 bases from J, the junction contained 22 bases not matched to a gene.

V gene TRBV4-1 combines with J gene TRBJ1-1; TRBD1 matches 8 bases. V lost 2 bases and J lost 5; bases outside the gene matches: 7. The V gene's germline CDR1 is MGHRA and CDR2 YSYEKL. The CDR3 consists of 15 residues. CDR3 nucleotides: TGCGCCAGCAGCCAACTTTCGACAGGGGATACTGAAGCTTTCTTT. It specifies CASSQLSTGDTEAFF.

This sequence joins TRBV30 and TRBJ2-3; D possibly corresponds to TRBD1 (6 bases). Germline assignment: CDR1 GTSNPN and CDR2 SVGIG (reference sequence). V lost 4 bases, J lost 1 base, and 12 bases lay in between. The CDR3 is 14 amino acids. The CDR3 reads CAWNGQWGTDTQYF. CDR3 bases: TGTGCCTGGAATGGACAGTGGGGCACAGATACGCAGTATTTT.

V is TRBV5-4 and J is TRBJ1-6, with TRBD1 matching 9 bases. Germline CDR1 reads SGHNT; CDR2 reads YYREEE (reference sequence). With 0 bases clipped from V and 4 bases from J, the junction kept 5 bases outside the gene matches. The CDR3 sequence is 17 residues long. This CDR3 reads CASSLDFGTGYNSPLHF. The CDR3 DNA is TGTGCCAGCAGCTTGGATTTTGGGACAGGGTATAATTCACCCCTCCACTTT.

This clone was seen once. The J gene is TRBJ2-1, the V gene TRBV3-1 (or the pseudogene TRBV3-2), with TRBD2 matching over 9 bases. The V gene's germline CDR1 is LGHDT and CDR2 YNNKEL (reference sequence). There are 16 residues in the CDR3. V shed 1 base, J shed 10 bases, and the junction held 11 bases outside the gene matches. DNA for the CDR3: TGTGCCAGCAGCCAAGTCGGTAGCGGGAGCCCCGGAGAGCAGTTCTTC. Translated, it gives CASSQVGSGSPGEQFF.

The rearrangement uses TRBV6-2 or TRBV6-3 and TRBJ2-2; 9 bases fit TRBD2. Germline V gene lookup returns CDR1 MNHEY and CDR2 SVGEGT. This CDR3 region has 17 residues. V lost 4 bases and J lost 6; bases outside the gene matches: 12. The CDR3 coding sequence is TGTGCCAGCAGTTCCGACGAGGTAGCGGGAGTCGCCGGGGAGCTGTTTTTT. Protein product: CASSSDEVAGVAGELFF.

The rearrangement joins TRBV9 to TRBJ1-3, with a tentative D call TRBD1 (5 bases). Germline CDR1 reads SGDLS; CDR2 reads YYNGEE. The ends were cut back, 0 bases at V and 3 bases at J, with 10 bases in the middle. The CDR3 length is 15 residues. The CDR3 nucleotides are TGTGCCAGCAGCGTAGTGGGCAGGGTTGGAAACACCATATATTTT. Amino acids: CASSVVGRVGNTIYF.

The chain recombines TRBV25-1 with TRBJ1-6; D not resolved. CDR1 and CDR2 (germline): MGHDK, SYGVNS. Trimming pared 1 base from V and 9 bases from J, leaving 7 bases between. The CDR3 sequence is 13 residues long. CDR3 residues: CASSESGISPLHF. In DNA form, the CDR3 reads TGTGCCAGCAGTGAATCGGGGATTTCACCCCTCCACTTT. Together with reference TRBV25-1 and TRBJ1-6, the CDR3 gives the full variable domain: EADIYQTPRYLVIGTGKKITLECSQTMGHDKMYWYQQDPGMELHLIHYSYGVNSTEKGDLSSESTVSRIRTEHFPLTLESARPSHTSQYLCASSESGISPLHFGNGTRLTVT.

This clone appeared once. The chain combines TRBV10-3 with TRBJ2-7; 7 positions agree with TRBD2. Germline lookup yields CDR1 ENHRY and CDR2 SYGVKD. The CDR3 runs to 15 residues. With V trimmed by 2 bases and J by 5 bases, 9 bases remained unmatched. CDR3 in amino acids: CAISEREGRTNEQYF. CDR3 nucleotide sequence: TGTGCCATCAGTGAGAGGGAGGGCCGTACTAACGAGCAGTACTTC.

The chain couples TRBV4-2 to TRBJ2-7; TRBD1 matches at 12 bases. The CDR3 is made up of 16 amino acids. Per the germline V gene, CDR1 is LGHNA and CDR2 is YNFKEQ. V shed 3 bases and J 5 bases; nucleotides not matched to a gene: 8. CDR3 sequence: CASSQNRDRGPDEQYF. CDR3 nucleotides: TGTGCCAGCAGCCAGAACCGGGACAGGGGGCCCGACGAGCAGTACTTC.

The rearrangement uses TRBV4-3 and TRBJ1-6; D may be TRBD1 (6 bases). The length of the CDR3 is 13 residues. V lost 0 bases, J lost 14 bases, and 11 bases lay in between. Germline CDR1 LGHNA, CDR2 YSLEER. CDR3 protein: CASSQDPQGTLHF. CDR3 nucleotides: TGCGCCAGCAGCCAAGATCCTCAGGGGACCCTCCACTTT.